This TCR beta chain emerged from a study of blood T cell repertoires in COVID-19. Turning to the study itself: Some COVID-19 samples were acute and others convalescent; all came from the United States, Italy and Spain.

Followed over time, Seattle patients had been enrolled while infection was active. In the authors' workflow: Amplified reference gene primers provided the basis for estimating nucleated cell counts. The repertoire was sequenced with immunoSEQ multiplex PCR; TCRdb's copy has only in-frame clones and lacks some. That table gives V, J and clone size, and the DNA gave D and trimming. The table has some 180,000 clones, approximately 86% seen once. The sample taken for sequencing was peripheral blood. The receptor was derived from a woman older than 75 with COVID-19, enrolled during active disease.

DNA of the CDR3: TGCACCAGCAGCCAAGGGGACTCCCACCACACAGATACGCAGTATTTT. This encodes CTSSQGDSHHTDTQYF. The chain has TRBV1 and TRBJ2-3; the table's D call, TRBD2, has no DNA check behind it. TRBV1 represents a pseudogene. The CDR3 covers 16 residues.